The 12 T cell receptor beta chains reported below all come from one sample, sequenced in a study of T cells after posttransplantation cyclophosphamide. Sampled 1 year posttransplant, controls received myeloablative marrow transplants, methotrexate and a calcineurin inhibitor. Sequenced by immunoSEQ multiplex PCR; TCRdb stores in-frame clones only, minus some. The table records some 16,000 clones, roughly 84% of them present only once. Specimen: PBMCs, collected 350 to 400 days after allogeneic stem cell transplant with calcineurin inhibitor and methotrexate. These receptors came from a male patient younger than 30 who received an allogeneic stem cell transplant from a related donor, was CMV-positive, and had no GVHD. Some T cells may have originated in the graft donor.

The rearrangement links TRBV28 to TRBJ2-7; possible D gene TRBD2, 6 bases. Germline lookup yields CDR1 MDHEN and CDR2 SYDVKM. V gave up 7 bases and J gave up 3 bases, with 16 bases separating them. This CDR3 has 14 residues. In DNA form, the CDR3 reads TGTGCCAGCACCTGGGGAGGAGCGTACTACGAGCAGTACTTC. Its protein is CASTWGGAYYEQYF.

The sample holds a few counts of this clone. This sequence joins TRBV6-1 and TRBJ1-5; TRBD1 aligns across 9 bases. With V trimmed by 6 bases and J by 6 bases, 9 bases remained unmatched. Germline V lookup: CDR1 MNHNS, CDR2 SASEGT. This CDR3 is built from 15 residues. The CDR3 nucleotides read TGTGCCAGCAGCTCTACAGGGGGCGCTTCTCAGCCCCAGCATTTT. This sequence encodes CASSSTGGASQPQHF.

Only one count was recorded for this clone. The chain has TRBV19 and TRBJ1-5, with D possibly matching TRBD1 (5 bases). CDR1 is LNHDA, CDR2 SQIVND, per germline (reference sequence). CDR3 length: 12 amino acids. The V and J ends lost 4 bases and 12 bases respectively, with 13 bases between them. In nucleotides, the CDR3 is TGTGCCAGTAGTAAGATATCGGGGGTCCAGCATTTT. As protein: CASSKISGVQHF.

This rearrangement joins TRBV7-2 to TRBJ2-7, with 8 bases identical to TRBD2. Germline V gene data show CDR1 as SGHTA and CDR2 as FQGNSA. This CDR3 comprises 16 residues. V dropped 6 bases and J dropped 4; count of bases not matched to a gene: 14. The CDR3 coding sequence is TGTGCCAGCAGTCCCCGGGAGGGCAATGGGGTTTACGAGCAGTACTTC. This codes for CASSPREGNGVYEQYF.

This clone showed up just once. The chain recombines TRBV28 with TRBJ2-3; D possibly corresponds to TRBD1 (6 bases). Germline loops: CDR1 MDHEN, CDR2 SYDVKM. This CDR3 region has 14 residues. Trimming shortened V by 2 bases and J by 6 bases, and 12 bases separated the two germline ends. CDR3 DNA sequence: TGTGCCAGCAGTTTAAACAGGGTTGCGGATACGCAGTATTTT. Protein sequence: CASSLNRVADTQYF. Full variable domain (missing parts from reference TRBV28 and TRBJ2-3): DVKVTQSSRYLVKRTGEKVFLECVQDMDHENMFWYRQDPGLGLRLIYFSYDVKMKEKGDIPEGYSVSREKKERFSLILESASTNQTSMYLCASSLNRVADTQYFGPGTRLTVL.

This clone has just a few counts. V usage is TRBV5-1 and J usage is TRBJ2-7, with 9 bases matching TRBD2. Germline loops: CDR1 SGHRS, CDR2 YFSETQ. The CDR3 is made up of 14 amino acids. With V trimmed by 0 bases and J by 7 bases, 5 bases remained unmatched. Here the CDR3 reads CASSLDAGGFEQYF. As DNA, the CDR3 is TGCGCCAGCAGCTTGGATGCGGGAGGGTTTGAGCAGTACTTC.

This chain uses TRBV7-2 with TRBJ2-5; tentatively, D is TRBD2 (7 bases). Deletions cut 6 bases from V and 4 bases from J, with 18 bases between. CDR3 length: 15 amino acids. Germline-derived CDR1 and CDR2 are SGHTA and FQGNSA. DNA for the CDR3: TGTGCCAGCAGTGTTGGACTAGGGGGAAGAGAGACCCAGTACTTC. Translating gives CASSVGLGGRETQYF.

The chain links TRBV28 to TRBJ2-1, with D maybe TRBD2 (6 bases). The CDR3 contains 16 residues. Germline CDR1 and CDR2: MDHEN and SYDVKM. Trimming took off 7 bases at V and 12 bases at J, with 28 bases between the two ends. In DNA, the CDR3 is TGTGCCAGCAACGGTAGCGGTACGAGCTCCTACAGTGGGCAGTTCTTC. Protein sequence: CASNGSGTSSYSGQFF. The variable domain in full, completed from reference TRBV28 and TRBJ2-1, reads DVKVTQSSRYLVKRTGEKVFLECVQDMDHENMFWYRQDPGLGLRLIYFSYDVKMKEKGDIPEGYSVSREKKERFSLILESASTNQTSMYLCASNGSGTSSYSGQFFGPGTRLTVL.

J is TRBJ1-2 and V is TRBV6-5; possible D gene TRBD1, 6 bases. In germline, CDR1 is MNHEY, CDR2 SVGAGI. CDR3 length equals 13 residues. Trimming cost V 5 bases and J 8 bases, with 15 bases left between them. As DNA, the CDR3 is TGTGCCAGCAGTCGGGACATCGTCGGGGGCTACACCTTC. Translated: CASSRDIVGGYTF.

V is TRBV7-2 and J is TRBJ2-2; unclear D gene. The CDR3 length is 13 residues. The V and J ends lost 2 bases and 5 bases respectively, with 6 bases between them. Looked up from germline, CDR1 is SGHTA and CDR2 is FQGNSA. In nucleotides, the CDR3 is TGTGCCAGCAGCTTACTTGAGACCGGGGAGCTGTTTTTT. It specifies CASSLLETGELFF.

The gene calls are TRBV19 and TRBJ1-1; D is unresolved. Germline loops: CDR1 LNHDA, CDR2 SQIVND (reference sequence). V lost 4 bases to trimming and J lost 4 bases, with 13 bases between them. There are 14 residues in the CDR3. CDR3 region: CASSRTSGVTEAFF. In DNA form, the CDR3 reads TGTGCCAGTAGTAGGACCTCGGGAGTCACTGAAGCTTTCTTT.

This clone occurred a few times. The V gene is TRBV7-3, the J gene TRBJ1-1, with D possibly being TRBD1 (6 bases). Germline CDR1 and CDR2: SGHTA and FQGTGA. Trimming stripped 5 bases from V and 4 bases from J, with 14 bases between. This CDR3 is 14 amino acids long. DNA for the CDR3: TGTGCCAGCAGCCAAGAAGGGGGAACCACTGAAGCTTTCTTT. Its protein is CASSQEGGTTEAFF.